This T cell receptor beta chain was sequenced in a study of T cell changes during pregnancy in multiple sclerosis. This table comes from immunoSEQ multiplex PCR, and its TCRdb copy is limited to in-frame clones, with some not included. The table includes over 25,000 clones, about 92% detected once. V was cut by 2 bases and J by 5 bases, with 19 bases left in between. Germline V gene lookup returns CDR1 KGHSH and CDR2 LQKENI. CDR3 length: 17 residues. The material sequenced was CD4+ T cells from peripheral blood mononuclear cells, taken in the second trimester of pregnancy. This clonotype was obtained from a female donor with multiple sclerosis, enrolled in a pregnancy study. This chain uses TRBV18 with TRBJ2-1; TRBD2 is a possible D gene (5 bases). CDR3 region: CASSPALGVAEHNEQFF. The CDR3 DNA reads TGTGCCAGCTCACCAGCTCTCGGGGTAGCCGAACACAATGAGCAGTTCTTC.